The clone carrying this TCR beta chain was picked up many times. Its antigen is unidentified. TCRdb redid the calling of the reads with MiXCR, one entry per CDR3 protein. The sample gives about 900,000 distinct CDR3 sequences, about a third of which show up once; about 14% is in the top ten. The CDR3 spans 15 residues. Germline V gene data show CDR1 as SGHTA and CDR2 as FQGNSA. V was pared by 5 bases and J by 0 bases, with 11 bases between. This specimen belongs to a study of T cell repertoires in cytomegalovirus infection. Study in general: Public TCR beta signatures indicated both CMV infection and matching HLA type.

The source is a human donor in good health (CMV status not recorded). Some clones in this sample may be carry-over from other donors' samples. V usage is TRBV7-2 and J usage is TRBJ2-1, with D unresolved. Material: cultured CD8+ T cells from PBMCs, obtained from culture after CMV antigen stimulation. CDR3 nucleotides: TGTGCCAGCAGCCCTAACGGACCCTCCTACAATGAGCAGTTCTTC. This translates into CASSPNGPSYNEQFF. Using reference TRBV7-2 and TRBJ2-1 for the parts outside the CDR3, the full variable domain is GAGVSQSPSNKVTEKGKDVELRCDPISGHTALYWYRQSLGQGLEFLIYFQGNSAPDKSGLPSDRFSAERTGGSVSTLTIQRTQQEDSAVYLCASSPNGPSYNEQFFGPGTRLTVL.